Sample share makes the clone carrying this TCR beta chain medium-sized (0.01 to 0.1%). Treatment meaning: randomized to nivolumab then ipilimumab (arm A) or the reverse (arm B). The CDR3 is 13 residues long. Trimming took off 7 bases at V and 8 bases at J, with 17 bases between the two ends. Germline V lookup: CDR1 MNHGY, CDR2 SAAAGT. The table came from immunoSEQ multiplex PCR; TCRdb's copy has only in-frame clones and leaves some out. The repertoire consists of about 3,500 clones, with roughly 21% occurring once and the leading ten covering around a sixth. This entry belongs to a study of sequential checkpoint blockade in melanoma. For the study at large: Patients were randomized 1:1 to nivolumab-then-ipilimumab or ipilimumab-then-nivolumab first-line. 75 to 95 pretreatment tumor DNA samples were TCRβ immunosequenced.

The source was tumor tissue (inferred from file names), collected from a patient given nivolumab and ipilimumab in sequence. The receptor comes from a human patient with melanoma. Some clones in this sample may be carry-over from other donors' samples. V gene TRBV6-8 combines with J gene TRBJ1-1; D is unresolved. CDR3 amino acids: CASTKREGWEAFF. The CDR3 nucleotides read TGTGCCAGCACCAAACGGGAGGGCTGGGAAGCTTTCTTT.